Reported below is one TCR beta chain. Its antigen remains unidentified. No quality values exist for individual bases; no much larger clone is one base distant. The data were taken from a study of identifying expanded T cells in peripheral blood (dated by TCRdb to the late 2010s). About the study as a whole: Technical replicates were generated by sequencing separate aliquots of the same genomic DNA pool, and four replicates were compared pairwise.

What the study reported, not specific to this receptor: Variance in clone template counts between roughly 2-week samples significantly increased with total template count across all healthy donors. The binomial model flagged approximately 1.2 differentially abundant clones between technical replicates, compared with about 16 over about 2 weeks and roughly 19 over roughly 4 weeks. The authors expected that biological variance in healthy repertoires might rise further over much longer intervals, such as months to years. Both the number of clones called differentially abundant and the false-positive rate were significantly reduced by the beta-binomial model across all healthy-donor time intervals.

No immune events, such as infections, were documented for the healthy donors during the collection period. Healthy-donor blood repertoires served as a training cohort to calibrate time-dependent variance in a beta-binomial model of T-cell clone differential abundance. The training cohort comprised roughly ten healthy donors, 3 female and 7 male. An age range of roughly 29 to 70 years, with an average of about 45 years, was recorded for the donors. Obtained from a commercial supplier, whole blood was collected from each healthy donor at three time points set around two weeks apart. For immunosequencing, genomic DNA was extracted from whole blood that had not been sorted. The immunoSEQ Assay, which uses bias-controlled multiplex PCR amplification of genomic DNA, was used to profile TCRbeta CDR3 regions. Turning to the authors' computational methods: To quantify the absolute abundance of each unique TCRbeta CDR3 region, the sequences were collapsed and filtered. Differential abundance was tested with two models: a binomial (Fisher-equivalent) model and a beta-binomial model that adds time-dependent variance fitted from healthy donors. Clones with fewer than 5 combined templates were removed, and differential abundance was called for clones with a Benjamini-Hochberg FDR below 0.01. In the beta-binomial model, variance was expressed as a function of the total template count across the two samples, in the form v = (b*log(k)+a)^2. TCRdb took this table from immuneACCESS and kept in-frame rearrangements with V and J called. Such tables lack part of the clones; where checked against another copy, unresolved V genes explain under half of the gap, and the rest is unexplained. V and J calls and clone size are given by that table; D and trimming were obtained from the DNA. This sample holds 100,000 to 150,000 clones; around four fifths were observed only once. The biggest ten clones account for less than 4% of the sample.

This receptor was obtained from a person between 18 and 75 years old in good health. The material sequenced was blood.

The nucleotide sequence is TGTGCCAGCAGCCTGAGTGGTGCAGACAGGATAAATCAGCCCCAGCATTTT. This yields the protein CASSLSGADRINQPQHF. The chain is assembled from TRBV7-8 and TRBJ1-5; the D gene is perhaps TRBD1, from 6 matching bases. Spanning cysteine to phenylalanine, the CDR3 consists of 17 amino acids. Only CDR3 DNA remains: 51 bases, in frame from the first base. The germline V gene provides CDR1 SGHVS and CDR2 FQNEAQ. Trimming takes 5 bases from V and 4 bases from J, and the germline ends sit 21 bases apart.